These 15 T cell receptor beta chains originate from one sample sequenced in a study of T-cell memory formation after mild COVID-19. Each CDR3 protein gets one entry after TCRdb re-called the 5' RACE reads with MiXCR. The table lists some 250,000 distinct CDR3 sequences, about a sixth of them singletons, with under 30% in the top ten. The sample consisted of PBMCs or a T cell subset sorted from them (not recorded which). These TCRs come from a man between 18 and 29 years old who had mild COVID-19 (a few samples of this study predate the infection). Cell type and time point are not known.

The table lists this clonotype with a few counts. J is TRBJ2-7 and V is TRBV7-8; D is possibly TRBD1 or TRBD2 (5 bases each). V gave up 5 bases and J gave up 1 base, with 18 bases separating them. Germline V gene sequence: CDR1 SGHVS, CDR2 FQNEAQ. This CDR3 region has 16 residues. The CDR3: CASSLLGGDGSYEQYF. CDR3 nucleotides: TGTGCCAGCAGCCTACTTGGTGGGGACGGATCCTACGAGCAGTACTTC.

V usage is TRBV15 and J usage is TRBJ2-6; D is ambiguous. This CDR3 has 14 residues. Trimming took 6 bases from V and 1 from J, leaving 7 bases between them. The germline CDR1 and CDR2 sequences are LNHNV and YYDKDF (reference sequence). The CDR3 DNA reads TGTGCCACCAGGCCCGAGTCTGGGGCCAACGTCCTGACTTTC. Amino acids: CATRPESGANVLTF.

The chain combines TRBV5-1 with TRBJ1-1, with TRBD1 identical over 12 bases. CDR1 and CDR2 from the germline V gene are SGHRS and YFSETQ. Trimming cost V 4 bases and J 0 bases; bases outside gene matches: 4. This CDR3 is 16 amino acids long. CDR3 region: CASSLGQGAMNTEAFF. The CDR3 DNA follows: TGCGCCAGCAGCCTGGGACAGGGGGCCATGAACACTGAAGCTTTCTTT.

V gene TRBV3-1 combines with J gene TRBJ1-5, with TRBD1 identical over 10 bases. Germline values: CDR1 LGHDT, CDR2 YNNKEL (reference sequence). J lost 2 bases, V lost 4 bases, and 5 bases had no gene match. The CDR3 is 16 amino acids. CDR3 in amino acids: CASSRSGTGGNQPQHF. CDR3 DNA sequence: TGTGCCAGCAGCCGTTCAGGGACAGGGGGCAATCAGCCCCAGCATTTT.

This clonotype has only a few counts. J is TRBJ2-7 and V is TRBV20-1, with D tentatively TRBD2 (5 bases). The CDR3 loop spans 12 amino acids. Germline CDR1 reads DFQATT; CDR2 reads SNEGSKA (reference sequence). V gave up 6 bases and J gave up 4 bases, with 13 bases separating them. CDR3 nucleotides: TGCAGTGCCGAGGGTTCCGGGTACGAGCAGTACGTC. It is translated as CSAEGSGYEQYV.

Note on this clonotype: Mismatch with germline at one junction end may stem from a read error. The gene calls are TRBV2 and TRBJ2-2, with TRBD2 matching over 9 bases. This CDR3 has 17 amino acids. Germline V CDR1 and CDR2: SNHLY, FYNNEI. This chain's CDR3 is CASSQAGGPGVTGELFF. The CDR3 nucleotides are TGTGCCAGCAGTCAAGCGGGGGGCCCGGGGGTTACCGGGGAGCTGTTTTTT.

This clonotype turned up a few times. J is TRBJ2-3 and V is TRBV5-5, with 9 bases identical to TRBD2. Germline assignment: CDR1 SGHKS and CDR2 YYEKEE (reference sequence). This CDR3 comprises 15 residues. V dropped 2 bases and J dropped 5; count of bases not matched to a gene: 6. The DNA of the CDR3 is TGTGCCAGCAGCTTTGTTAGCGGGGGCATAGATACGCAGTATTTT. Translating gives CASSFVSGGIDTQYF.

Here the CDR3 reads CASSRGGQVYQETQYF. CDR3 DNA: TGTGCCAGCAGCCGAGGGGGACAGGTTTATCAAGAGACCCAGTACTTC. This sequence joins TRBV11-3 and TRBJ2-5, with 8 bases matching TRBD1. Germline CDR1 reads SGHNT; CDR2 reads YENEEA. CDR3 length: 16 residues. The junction had 10 bases not matched to a gene; V was cut back by 5 bases and J by 2 bases. The full variable domain, rest sourced from reference TRBV11-3 and TRBJ2-5, is EAGVVQSPRYKIIEKKQPVAFWCNPISGHNTLYWYLQNLGQGPELLIRYENEEAVDDSQLPKDRFSAERLKGVDSTLKIQPAELGDSAVYLCASSRGGQVYQETQYFGPGTRLLVL.

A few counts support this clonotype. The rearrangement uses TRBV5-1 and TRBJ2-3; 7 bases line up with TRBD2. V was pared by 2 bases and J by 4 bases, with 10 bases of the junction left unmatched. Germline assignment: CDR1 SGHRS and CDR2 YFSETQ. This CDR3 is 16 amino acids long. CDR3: CASSFPPGGSPDTQYF. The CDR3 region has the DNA TGCGCCAGCAGCTTCCCCCCGGGGGGATCTCCAGATACGCAGTATTTT.

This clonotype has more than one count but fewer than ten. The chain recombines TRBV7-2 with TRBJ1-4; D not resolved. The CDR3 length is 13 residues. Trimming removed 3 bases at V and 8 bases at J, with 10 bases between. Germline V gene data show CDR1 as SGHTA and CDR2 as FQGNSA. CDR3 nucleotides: TGTGCCAGCAGCTTTATCACTCGGGAAAAACTGTTTTTT. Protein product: CASSFITREKLFF.

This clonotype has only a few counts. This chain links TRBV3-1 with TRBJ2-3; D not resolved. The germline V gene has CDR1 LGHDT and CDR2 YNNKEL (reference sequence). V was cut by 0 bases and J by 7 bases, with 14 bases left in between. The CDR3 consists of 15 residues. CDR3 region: CASSQESRNWNTQYF. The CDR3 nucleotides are TGTGCCAGCAGCCAAGAAAGCCGGAACTGGAATACGCAGTATTTT.

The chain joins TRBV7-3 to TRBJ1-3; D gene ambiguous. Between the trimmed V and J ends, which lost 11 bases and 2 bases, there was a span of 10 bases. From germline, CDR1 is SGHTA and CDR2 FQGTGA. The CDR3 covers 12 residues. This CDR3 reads CAFYPAGNTIYF. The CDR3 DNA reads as TGTGCCTTCTACCCGGCTGGAAACACCATATATTTT.

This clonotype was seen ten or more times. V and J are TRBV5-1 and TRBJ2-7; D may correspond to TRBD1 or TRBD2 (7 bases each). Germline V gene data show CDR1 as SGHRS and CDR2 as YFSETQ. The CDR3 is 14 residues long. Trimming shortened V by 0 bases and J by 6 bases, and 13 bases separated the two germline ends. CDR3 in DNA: TGCGCCAGCAGCTTGGAGGGCAGGGGGGGCGAGCAGTACTTC. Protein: CASSLEGRGGEQYF.

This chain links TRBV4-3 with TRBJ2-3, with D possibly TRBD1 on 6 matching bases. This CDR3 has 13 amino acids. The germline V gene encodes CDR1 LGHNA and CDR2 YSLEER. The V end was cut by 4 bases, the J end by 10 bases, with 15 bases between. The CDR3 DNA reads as TGCGCCAGCAGCCGGACGGTGGACAGTGCGCAGTATTTT. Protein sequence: CASSRTVDSAQYF.

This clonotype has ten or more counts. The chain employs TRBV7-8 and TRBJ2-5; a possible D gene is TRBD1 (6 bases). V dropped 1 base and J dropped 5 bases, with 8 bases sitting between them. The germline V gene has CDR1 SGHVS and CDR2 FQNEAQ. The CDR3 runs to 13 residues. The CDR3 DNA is TGTGCCAGCAGCTTAGAAACAGGGGAGACCCAGTACTTC. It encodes CASSLETGETQYF.